Listed below are T cell receptor beta chains from one sample, sequenced in a study of T cell responses to AZD1222 COVID-19 vaccine. Only in-frame clones appear in the TCRdb table, and some are missing; sequencing was by immunoSEQ multiplex PCR. The sample holds some 150,000 clones, roughly 92% seen once. Sequencing was performed on peripheral blood, taken on day 0 of AZD1222 vaccination. The receptors here all came from an adult in good health. CDR3s leave out the opening cysteine and the closing phenylalanine or tryptophan.

V gene: TRBV2; CDR3 protein: ASSELAGRVANEKLF
V gene: TRBV7-9; CDR3 protein: ASSLGQGLRQAF
V gene: TRBV5-8; CDR3 protein: ASRDDRGWTEAF
V gene: TRBV3-1/TRBV3-2; CDR3 protein: ASSQVRGNTEAF
V gene: TRBV7-7; CDR3 protein: ASSLVGSSYNEQF
V gene: TRBV12-3/TRBV12-4; CDR3 protein: ASSRTPGHEQF
V gene: TRBV27; CDR3 protein: ASSFVTGELF
V gene: TRBV19; CDR3 protein: ASSKAVDRSSYNEQF
V gene: TRBV6-1; CDR3 protein: ASSEAGGYNSPLH
V gene: TRBV3-1/TRBV3-2; CDR3 protein: ASSRLGGNEQF
V gene: TRBV4-2; CDR3 protein: ASSQATTSGGQGTNNEQF
V gene: TRBV7-2; CDR3 protein: ASSFPSGGGDTEAF
V gene: TRBV6-2/TRBV6-3; CDR3 protein: ASSYRGPGNQPQH
V gene: TRBV9; CDR3 protein: ASSVSGTHNEQF
V gene: TRBV11-3; CDR3 protein: ASSPGLAGPGNQETQY
V gene: TRBV6-5; CDR3 protein: ASSYSAGGGVSPLH
V gene: TRBV28; CDR3 protein: EGQGPYGYT
V gene: TRBV27; CDR3 protein: ASSRAGWGYT
V gene: TRBV6-5; CDR3 protein: ASTQGRDRDYGYT
V gene: TRBV19; CDR3 protein: ASSINLGSGANVLT
V gene: TRBV18; CDR3 protein: ASSPRLARDQETQY
V gene: TRBV19; CDR3 protein: ASTRQGNTEAF
V gene: TRBV11-2; CDR3 protein: ASSLSDSIGYEQY
V gene: TRBV11-2; CDR3 protein: ASSLVGYGYT
V gene: TRBV28; CDR3 protein: ASSTTGGSNQPQH
V gene: TRBV4-2; CDR3 protein: ASSQGSLAGGPGGDTQY